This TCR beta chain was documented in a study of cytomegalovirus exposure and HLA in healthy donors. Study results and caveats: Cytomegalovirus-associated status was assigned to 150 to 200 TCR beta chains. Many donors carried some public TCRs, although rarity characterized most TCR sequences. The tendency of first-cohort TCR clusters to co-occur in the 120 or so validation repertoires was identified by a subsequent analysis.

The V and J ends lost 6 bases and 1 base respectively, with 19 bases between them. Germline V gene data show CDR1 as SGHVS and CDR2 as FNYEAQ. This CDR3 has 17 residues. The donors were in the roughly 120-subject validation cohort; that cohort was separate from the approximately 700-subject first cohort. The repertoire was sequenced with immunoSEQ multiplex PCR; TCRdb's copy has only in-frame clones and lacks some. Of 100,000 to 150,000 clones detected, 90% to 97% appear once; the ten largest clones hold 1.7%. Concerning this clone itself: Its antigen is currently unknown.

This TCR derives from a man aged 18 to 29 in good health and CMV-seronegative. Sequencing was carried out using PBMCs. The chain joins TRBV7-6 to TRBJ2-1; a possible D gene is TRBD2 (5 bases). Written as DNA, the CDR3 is TGTGCCAGCAGTTCCCCCACCGCGGGTGGTTCCTACAATGAGCAGTTCTTC. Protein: CASSSPTAGGSYNEQFF.